This T cell receptor beta chain was sequenced during a study of neurological immune-mediated disorders (dated by TCRdb to about 2019). Concerning the study at large: Among the 35 or so multiple sclerosis patients, relapsing-remitting MS was present in approximately 31 and secondary progressive MS was present in 3. Peripheral blood TCR-beta repertoires from patients with HTLV-I-associated myelopathy (HAM/TSP), patients with multiple sclerosis, and healthy controls were compared in the study using UMI-based sequencing. The 95 to 120 TCR-beta libraries included longitudinal samples, technical triplicates and paired sorted CD4+ and CD8+ T-cell subsets alongside PBMC samples. Of the roughly 70 subjects in the cohort, about 14 were HAM/TSP patients, 34 were multiple sclerosis patients, and some 20 were healthy controls.

For the unsorted PBMC libraries, 2 million PBMCs were stored in RNAlater at -80 degrees C until RNA extraction and were used to generate the libraries. Multiple sclerosis patients were enrolled in a US clinical protocol evaluating disease progression by magnetic resonance imaging. Peripheral blood was subjected to Ficoll-Hypaque density gradient centrifugation to isolate PBMCs, which were then cryopreserved in liquid nitrogen. Deletion took 6 bases off V and 5 bases off J, with a span of 8 bases between the germline ends. The CDR3 spans 11 residues, from the cysteine through the phenylalanine. The DNA shown is the 33-base CDR3, in frame from base 1. CDR1 SGHRS and CDR2 YFSETQ were looked up in the germline V gene. Points the paper makes about the study in general: The highest TCR clonal expansion was observed in HAM/TSP patients, whereas the lowest was observed in MS patients, even when compared with healthy controls. Phylogenetic analysis grouped repertoires from 18 of 34 MS patients into a cluster of related CDR3 sequences, suggesting a possible repertoire-level signature. Expanded clones from different subjects shared no identical CDR3 amino acid sequences, which suggests that TCR-beta repertoires were private in all groups. No clinical or MRI features were associated with the MS cluster, and the authors said that larger cohorts are needed.

cDNA was synthesized by template-switch 5'RACE using a primer carrying a 10-nucleotide random unique molecular identifier by which each TCR transcript was tagged. Over 170 million TCR-beta sequences, covering 15-18 subjects, were produced in each sequencing run. Total RNA was extracted with the RNeasy kit. TCR-beta VDJ regions were amplified with primers for the TCR constant region and the 5'RACE anchor, using the KAPA Real-time Library Amplification kit. Sample indexes and Illumina adaptors were added in a first PCR, and a second PCR then increased library yield. After Ampure bead purification, the roughly 650 bp TCR product was size-selected on a 2% E-gel SizeSelection system. Library quality was checked on a Bioanalyzer, concentration was measured with Qubit, and libraries were quantified with the Kapa Library Quantification kit before pooling. An Illumina HiSeq 2500 sequenced the libraries paired-end 2 x 150 bp. To increase sequence diversity, about 25-31% phiX was spiked into each library pool. As for the original processing: Quality-filtered reads were processed with the UMI-based MiGEC pipeline, and over 90% of raw TCR sequences were removed by the MiGEC pipeline during error correction. VDJ genes were aligned to IMGT germline references, and clonotypes were defined by unique CDR3 amino acid sequence plus V-J genes. VDJtools evaluated clonal expansion, Shannon diversity and CDR3 relatedness (CalcPairwiseDistances, ClusterSamples); CLCbio workbench built phylogenetic trees. Using coefficient-of-variation modelling across technical triplicates, the study counted a clone as expanded if it had at least 8 unique UMIs. The public reads were run again by TCRdb, first through fastp at Q25 and then through MiXCR, and only productive beta chains were kept. All rows with the same CDR3 protein become a single entry with the most common DNA and genes. TCRdb assigned the V and J calls; the authors' analysis was not used. The table for this sample lists about 66,000 distinct CDR3 sequences; roughly 3.2% of them were counted only once. Jointly, the top ten make up roughly 3.7% of the sample.

This clonotype was detected ten times or more. This receptor's antigen is unknown. No clone much larger than this one lies a single base away; base qualities are absent. The TCR comes from a man in his forties with multiple sclerosis. The chain is made from TRBV5-1 and TRBJ1-1, and perhaps TRBD1 as D gene, on 5 matching bases. Input material: PBMCs. Here the CDR3 is given as CASNQGTEAFF. The DNA sequence is as follows: TGCGCCAGCAACCAGGGTACTGAAGCTTTCTTT.